This T cell receptor (beta chain) is drawn from a study of T cells in Graves' hyperthyroidism and ophthalmopathy. General study findings and limits: In the analysis, a 13 V-J model separated ophthalmopathy from stable hyperthyroidism.

Germline CDR1 LNHDA, CDR2 SQIVND (reference sequence). The CDR3 loop spans 16 amino acids. With 2 bases removed from V and 3 bases from J, the gap between germline ends came to 13 bases. On this clonotype itself: Antigen specificity is unknown.

These patients, aged 18 to 65, had recently diagnosed hyperthyroidism lasting under 2 months. Each 10 ml fresh peripheral blood draw supplied the PBMCs. It was RNA transcripts that yielded the amplified TCR beta CDR3 regions. A set of HTBI primers served as the primers for a first-round RT-PCR of the TCR CDR3. From the multiplex PCR reads, TCRdb called clonotypes with MiXCR, one entry per CDR3 protein. Among hundreds of thousands of distinct CDR3 sequences listed, roughly 13% were seen once. Sequenced sample: blood. The V and J genes are TRBV19 and TRBJ2-2; D might be TRBD1 or TRBD2, each matching 5 bases. The TCR originated in a woman aged 18-30 years with Graves' hyperthyroidism. This chain's CDR3 is CASSILPGPYTGELFF. CDR3 coding DNA: TGTGCCAGTAGTATATTACCGGGACCATACACCGGGGAGCTGTTTTTT.